The entry below describes one T cell receptor (beta chain). Germline V gene sequence: CDR1 SNHLY, CDR2 FYNNEI. This CDR3 contains 16 residues. The junction had 13 bases not matched to a gene; V was cut back by 7 bases and J by 6 bases. This sample is drawn from a study of blood T cell repertoires in COVID-19. Overall study: The origin of the acute and convalescent COVID-19 samples was the United States, Italy and Spain.

Those who participated ranged in age from roughly 18 to 95 years and resided in around 22 US areas. Participant-given clinical history determined each cohort assignment. Per the original methods: Quantification of nucleated cells was approximated via reference gene primer amplification. Clones were read by immunoSEQ multiplex PCR, and TCRdb kept only the in-frame ones, dropping some. V and J calls plus clone size are reproduced from that table; the DNA served to infer D and trimming. The data hold about 200,000 clones, with 70% to 90% observed a single time. This TCR was recovered from a woman aged 40 to 55 with acute COVID-19. Sequencing used PBMCs or T cells enriched from blood (not recorded which). V usage is TRBV2 and J usage is TRBJ2-3; the match to TRBD1 covers 10 bases. In DNA, the CDR3 is TGTGCCAGCACTTCGCCCCGGGACAGGGGCTTGGATACGCAGTATTTT. Translation: CASTSPRDRGLDTQYF. The entire variable domain, with the rest obtained from reference TRBV2 and TRBJ2-3, is as follows: EPEVTQTPSHQVTQMGQEVILRCVPISNHLYFYWYRQILGQKVEFLVSFYNNEISEKSEIFDDQFSVERPDGSNFTLKIRSTKLEDSAMYFCASTSPRDRGLDTQYFGPGTRLTVL.